The 22 T cell receptor beta chains listed next were all sequenced from one sample in a study of cytomegalovirus exposure and HLA in healthy donors. Primers for the PCR totalled 60 Vbeta and 13 Jbeta. The data were produced by immunoSEQ multiplex PCR, yet TCRdb's version contains in-frame clones alone and is incomplete. Among 150,000 to 200,000 clones listed, around 84% were seen once. Sequences were obtained from PBMCs. The receptor set was obtained from a man younger than 35 in good health and CMV-seronegative.

This sequence joins TRBV6-1 and TRBJ2-5, with 7 bases matching TRBD1. Germline V gene sequence: CDR1 MNHNS, CDR2 SASEGT. Losses at the gene ends were 0 bases for V and 2 bases for J; bases not matched to a gene: 3. The CDR3 runs 15 residues. The CDR3, as DNA: TGTGCCAGCAGTGAAGCCGGGACAGAACAAGAGACCCAGTACTTC. This sequence encodes CASSEAGTEQETQYF.

The chain has TRBV5-5 and TRBJ1-2; the match to TRBD1 covers 8 bases. This CDR3 has 14 amino acids. Germline V gene sequence: CDR1 SGHKS, CDR2 YYEKEE (reference sequence). The J segment lost 5 bases and the V segment lost 3 bases, leaving 6 bases of the junction unmatched. CDR3 nucleotides: TGTGCCAGCAGCTCGCCTCAGGGGGCTTATGGCTACACCTTC. As protein: CASSSPQGAYGYTF.

This clone came up a few times. The rearrangement joins TRBV4-1 to TRBJ1-4, with D possibly TRBD1 on 5 matching bases. The CDR3 totals 17 residues. V was trimmed by 0 bases and J by 5 bases, leaving 16 bases between them. Per germline, CDR1 MGHRA and CDR2 YSYEKL. The CDR3 loop reads CASSQEDQPGLNEKLFF. CDR3 nucleotides: TGCGCCAGCAGCCAAGAAGATCAACCGGGACTGAATGAAAAACTGTTTTTT.

The V call is TRBV11-3, the J call TRBJ1-6; the D gene is possibly TRBD1 (5 bases). This CDR3 is 13 amino acids long. Trimming removed 4 bases from V and 13 bases from J, with 14 bases in between. Germline lookup yields CDR1 SGHNT and CDR2 YENEEA. The CDR3 is CASSSGRGMPLHF. The CDR3 nucleotides are TGTGCCAGCAGCTCAGGGAGGGGCATGCCCCTCCACTTT.

V and J are TRBV7-6 and TRBJ2-7; 8 bases map to TRBD1. The CDR3 covers 14 residues. J was trimmed by 4 bases and V by 1 base; bases with no gene match: 3. The germline V gene encodes CDR1 SGHVS and CDR2 FNYEAQ. The DNA of the CDR3 is TGTGCCAGCAGCTTAGGGACAGGGACGTACGAGCAGTACTTC. The encoded protein is CASSLGTGTYEQYF.

This clone was observed a handful of times. This chain joins TRBV7-8 and TRBJ2-1; possibly TRBD2 for D (5 bases). Trimming stripped 5 bases from V and 4 bases from J, with 12 bases between. CDR1 is SGHVS and CDR2 is FQNEAQ in the germline V gene. The CDR3 sequence is 14 residues long. CDR3 in amino acids: CASSPETGYNEQFF. The CDR3 nucleotides are TGTGCCAGCAGCCCGGAGACGGGATACAATGAGCAGTTCTTC.

This chain joins TRBV19 and TRBJ2-5; D possibly corresponds to TRBD1 (6 bases). Germline V gene lookup returns CDR1 LNHDA and CDR2 SQIVND (reference sequence). Between the trimmed V and J ends, which lost 4 bases and 3 bases, there was a span of 12 bases. This CDR3 has 14 residues. The DNA for the CDR3 is TGTGCCAGTAGTACCCCGGGACAAAAAGAGACCCAGTACTTC. Its translation is CASSTPGQKETQYF.

The CDR3 sequence: CASSTGQVYEQYF. CDR3 in DNA: TGCGCCAGCAGCACGGGACAGGTTTACGAGCAGTACTTC. V gene TRBV5-1 combines with J gene TRBJ2-7; 8 bases are a match to TRBD1. The CDR3 consists of 13 residues. With 4 bases clipped from V and 4 bases from J, the junction kept 4 bases outside the gene matches. Germline loops: CDR1 SGHRS, CDR2 YFSETQ.

The chain has TRBV5-1 and TRBJ2-3; 8 nucleotides match TRBD2. The CDR3 is 15 amino acids. CDR1 SGHRS and CDR2 YFSETQ come from the germline V gene. V was clipped by 0 bases and J by 6 bases; unmatched bases: 6. This chain's CDR3 is CASSLVAGKLDTQYF. CDR3 in DNA: TGCGCCAGCAGCTTGGTAGCGGGGAAATTGGATACGCAGTATTTT.

This chain uses TRBV7-8 with TRBJ2-7, with D hard to call. Trimming took off 4 bases at V and 0 bases at J, with 7 bases between the two ends. Germline V gives CDR1 SGHVS, CDR2 FQNEAQ. CDR3 length: 13 amino acids. The CDR3 sequence: CASSSRSSYEQYF. In DNA form, the CDR3 reads TGTGCCAGCAGCTCCCGTAGCTCCTACGAGCAGTACTTC.

The table lists this clone with a count of one. At one end, the junction sequence differs from germline, possibly due to a read error. The sample carries other DNA sequences with the same CDR3. The gene calls are TRBV2 and TRBJ1-4; 9 nucleotides align to TRBD1. This CDR3 contains 14 residues. Germline CDR1 and CDR2: SNHLY and FYNNEI. CDR3 loop: CASSTDRGDEKLFF. CDR3 DNA: TGTGCCAGCAGTACTGACAGGGGGGATGAAAAGCTGTTTTTT.

The chain recombines TRBV7-9 with TRBJ2-2, with a weak D call TRBD1 (6 bases). CDR3 length: 16 amino acids. CDR1 and CDR2 from the germline V gene are SEHNR and FQNEAQ (reference sequence). V was trimmed by 5 bases and J by 8 bases, leaving 21 bases between them. CDR3 DNA: TGTGCCAGCAGCCCTAGTGGACAGATCAGCGGAGGGGAGCTGTTTTTT. Amino acid sequence: CASSPSGQISGGELFF.

The gene calls are TRBV11-1 and TRBJ2-7; tentatively, D is TRBD2 (6 bases). In germline, CDR1 is SGHAT, CDR2 FQDESV (reference sequence). The CDR3 loop spans 14 amino acids. The V and J ends lost 1 base and 11 bases respectively, with 18 bases between them. CDR3 amino acids: CASSLGGLTGSEYF. The CDR3 DNA follows: TGTGCCAGCAGCTTAGGAGGACTAACGGGGTCGGAGTACTTC.

This rearrangement joins TRBV9 to TRBJ2-5, with D tentatively TRBD2 (6 bases). The CDR3 extends over 14 amino acids. The V end lost 2 bases, the J end lost 6 bases, and 14 bases lay between the germline ends. Germline CDR1 SGDLS, CDR2 YYNGEE. The CDR3 region has the DNA TGTGCCAGCAGCGTGGATTGGGGAGGAAAGACCCAGTACTTC. Protein sequence: CASSVDWGGKTQYF. The full variable domain, rest sourced from reference TRBV9 and TRBJ2-5, is DSGVTQTPKHLITATGQRVTLRCSPRSGDLSVYWYQQSLDQGLQFLIQYYNGEERAKGNILERFSAQQFPDLHSELNLSSLELGDSALYFCASSVDWGGKTQYFGPGTRLLVL.

The rearrangement joins TRBV18 to TRBJ2-1, with 10 bases aligning to TRBD2. With 3 bases clipped from V and 3 bases from J, the junction kept 8 bases outside the gene matches. CDR3 length: 17 amino acids. The V gene's germline CDR1 is KGHSH and CDR2 LQKENI. The CDR3 reads CASSPLGSGRVYNEQFF. DNA for the CDR3: TGTGCCAGCTCACCCTTGGGGAGCGGGAGGGTCTACAATGAGCAGTTCTTC.

CDR3 nucleotides: TGTGCCAGTAGGAATACCGGGTCTTACTTTACTGAAGCTTTCTTT. Translated, it gives CASRNTGSYFTEAFF. The chain carries TRBV19 and TRBJ1-1; no reliable D call. In germline, CDR1 is LNHDA, CDR2 SQIVND (reference sequence). The V end was cut by 6 bases, the J end by 5 bases, with 19 bases between. The CDR3 extends over 15 amino acids.

The rearrangement uses TRBV6-5 and TRBJ2-7; 7 bases fit TRBD1. Germline assignment: CDR1 MNHEY and CDR2 SVGAGI. V lost 8 bases to trimming and J lost 1 base; unmatched junction nucleotides: 5. This CDR3 is 13 amino acids long. CDR3 in amino acids: CASGQGVSYEQYF. CDR3 bases: TGTGCCAGCGGCCAGGGGGTGTCCTACGAGCAGTACTTC.

This chain joins TRBV5-1 and TRBJ2-2, with D possibly matching TRBD1 (6 bases). V gave up 4 bases and J gave up 1 base, with 11 bases separating them. The CDR3 runs to 15 residues. CDR1 SGHRS and CDR2 YFSETQ come from the germline V gene. The CDR3 coding sequence is TGCGCCAGCAGCCGGGACATCTGGAACACCGGGGAGCTGTTTTTT. Translating it yields CASSRDIWNTGELFF.

This sequence joins TRBV7-9 and TRBJ2-1, with a weak D call TRBD2 (5 bases). The CDR3 contains 15 residues. Germline V gene sequence: CDR1 SEHNR, CDR2 FQNEAQ (reference sequence). Trimming took off 1 base at V and 6 bases at J, with 13 bases between the two ends. The CDR3 region has the DNA TGTGCCAGCAGCTTAGGAGGTCCGACTACCAATGAGCAGTTCTTC. It is translated as CASSLGGPTTNEQFF.

This clone was detected only a few times. V is TRBV28 and J is TRBJ1-4; D may be TRBD1 (5 bases). CDR1 and CDR2 from the germline V gene are MDHEN and SYDVKM. This CDR3 comprises 16 residues. The V and J ends lost 5 bases and 4 bases respectively, with 17 bases between them. DNA for the CDR3: TGTGCCAGCAGTATAGGAACAGGCAAGGGTAATGAAAAACTGTTTTTT. Translation gives CASSIGTGKGNEKLFF.

This rearrangement joins TRBV4-1 to TRBJ1-2; D gene uncertain. CDR1 is MGHRA, CDR2 YSYEKL, per germline. Between the trimmed V and J ends, which lost 2 bases and 3 bases, there was a span of 7 bases. The CDR3 has 13 amino acids. CDR3 amino acids: CASSQREYYGYTF. Here the CDR3 DNA reads TGCGCCAGCAGCCAAAGGGAGTACTATGGCTACACCTTC.

For the CDR3, the DNA is TGTGCCAGCAGCCCCCTAGACCTACTATCCTACAATGAGCAGTTCTTC. Its translation: CASSPLDLLSYNEQFF. The rearrangement uses TRBV7-9 and TRBJ2-1; D remains unclear. From germline, CDR1 is SEHNR and CDR2 FQNEAQ (reference sequence). The V gene lost 5 bases and the J gene lost 1 base, with 15 bases spanning the gap. This CDR3 has 16 amino acids.